This is a list of T cell receptor beta chains from one sample in a study of T-cell memory formation after mild COVID-19. Via MiXCR, TCRdb re-called the 5' RACE reads, giving one row per CDR3 protein. The sample gives roughly 550,000 distinct CDR3 sequences, around 20% of which show up once; about 12% is in the top ten. Sequencing input: PBMCs or a T cell subset sorted from them (not recorded which). These receptors originate from an adult woman who had mild COVID-19 (a few samples of this study predate the infection). Cell type and time point are not known. The CDR3 runs from the conserved cysteine through the conserved F or W. D genes are given only for firm matches. Only some rows state a clone size, as once, few, many or a class for expanded clones.

V gene: TRBV5-1
CDR3 length: 13
J gene: TRBJ1-1
clone size: NA
D gene: TRBD1
CDR3 protein: CASSLGTGGEAFF
CDR3 DNA: TGCGCCAGCAGCTTGGGCACAGGGGGCGAAGCTTTCTTT

V gene: TRBV12-3/TRBV12-4
CDR3 length: 16
J gene: TRBJ2-5
clone size: NA
D gene: NA
CDR3 protein: CASSSGGLSAQETQYF
CDR3 DNA: TGTGCCAGCAGTTCGGGCGGGCTATCGGCACAAGAGACCCAGTACTTC

V gene: TRBV7-2
CDR3 length: 12
J gene: TRBJ2-3
clone size: NA
D gene: NA
CDR3 protein: CASSLSMSAQYF
CDR3 DNA: TGTGCCAGCAGCTTAAGTATGTCCGCGCAGTATTTT

V gene: TRBV4-1
CDR3 length: 15
J gene: TRBJ2-3
clone size: NA
D gene: TRBD2
CDR3 protein: CASSQTSGGADTQYF
CDR3 DNA: TGCGCCAGCAGCCAGACTAGCGGGGGAGCAGATACGCAGTATTTT

V gene: TRBV20-1
CDR3 length: 15
J gene: TRBJ2-1
clone size: NA
D gene: NA
CDR3 protein: CSARVGRFLTHEQFF
CDR3 DNA: TGCAGTGCTAGAGTGGGCAGGTTCCTCACCCATGAGCAGTTCTTC

V gene: TRBV27
CDR3 length: 16
J gene: TRBJ2-5
clone size: NA
D gene: TRBD2
CDR3 protein: CASTPTLAGVQETQYF
CDR3 DNA: TGTGCCAGCACCCCGACTCTAGCGGGGGTTCAAGAGACCCAGTACTTC

V gene: TRBV3-1
CDR3 length: 13
J gene: TRBJ2-7
clone size: NA
D gene: NA
CDR3 protein: CASRAGQIYEQYF
CDR3 DNA: TGTGCCAGCAGGGCAGGACAGATCTACGAGCAGTACTTC

V gene: TRBV5-4
CDR3 length: 17
J gene: TRBJ2-1
clone size: NA
D gene: NA
CDR3 protein: CASSHSKGVADYNEQFF
CDR3 DNA: TGTGCCAGCAGCCACTCCAAGGGGGTAGCGGATTACAATGAGCAGTTCTTC

V gene: TRBV20-1
CDR3 length: 14
J gene: TRBJ1-1
clone size: NA
D gene: NA
CDR3 protein: CSASTRGWETEAFF
CDR3 DNA: TGCAGTGCTAGCACCAGGGGTTGGGAAACTGAAGCTTTCTTT

V gene: TRBV7-3
CDR3 length: 13
J gene: TRBJ2-5
clone size: NA
D gene: NA
CDR3 protein: CASSLTDSWPQYF
CDR3 DNA: TGTGCCAGCAGCTTAACCGATAGCTGGCCCCAGTACTTC

V gene: TRBV12-3/TRBV12-4
CDR3 length: 16
J gene: TRBJ2-5
clone size: NA
D gene: NA
CDR3 protein: CASSLVGPIVPETQYF
CDR3 DNA: TGTGCCAGCAGTTTGGTGGGACCAATTGTTCCTGAGACCCAGTACTTC

V gene: TRBV7-3
CDR3 length: 12
J gene: TRBJ1-2
clone size: NA
D gene: TRBD1
CDR3 protein: CASSYRQGLKTF
CDR3 DNA: TGTGCCAGCAGTTACAGACAGGGCTTGAAAACCTTC

V gene: TRBV2
CDR3 length: 12
J gene: TRBJ2-5
clone size: many
D gene: NA
CDR3 protein: CASSEAGETQYF
CDR3 DNA: TGTGCCAGCAGTGAAGCAGGGGAGACCCAGTACTTC

V gene: TRBV29-1
CDR3 length: 14
J gene: TRBJ2-3
clone size: few
D gene: TRBD1
CDR3 protein: CSGAGDRGPDTQYF
CDR3 DNA: TGCAGCGGGGCTGGGGACAGGGGGCCAGATACGCAGTATTTT

V gene: TRBV15
CDR3 length: 16
J gene: TRBJ2-1
clone size: NA
D gene: TRBD1
CDR3 protein: CATSRDRGQGNNEQFF
CDR3 DNA: TGTGCCACCAGCAGAGATCGAGGACAGGGCAACAATGAGCAGTTCTTC

V gene: TRBV6-1
CDR3 length: 15
J gene: TRBJ1-5
clone size: few
D gene: NA
CDR3 protein: CASTLGLGEGGPQHF
CDR3 DNA: TGTGCCAGCACTTTGGGGCTGGGAGAGGGGGGGCCCCAGCATTTT

V gene: TRBV7-9
CDR3 length: 13
J gene: TRBJ1-6
clone size: few
D gene: NA
CDR3 protein: CASSLEGGAPLHF
CDR3 DNA: TGTGCCAGCAGCTTAGAGGGGGGAGCTCCCCTCCACTTT

V gene: TRBV5-5
CDR3 length: 16
J gene: TRBJ2-2
clone size: few
D gene: NA
CDR3 protein: CASSTHRVTNTGELFF
CDR3 DNA: TGTGCCAGCAGCACCCACAGGGTCACAAACACCGGGGAGCTGTTTTTT

V gene: TRBV7-2
CDR3 length: 14
J gene: TRBJ2-3
clone size: NA
D gene: NA
CDR3 protein: CASAQSRSTDTQYF
CDR3 DNA: TGTGCCAGCGCCCAGTCACGAAGCACAGATACGCAGTATTTT

V gene: TRBV11-2
CDR3 length: 13
J gene: TRBJ2-5
clone size: NA
D gene: NA
CDR3 protein: CASSSSNSPTQYF
CDR3 DNA: TGTGCCAGCAGCTCGAGCAATTCTCCGACCCAGTACTTC

V gene: TRBV12-5
CDR3 length: 15
J gene: TRBJ2-3
clone size: few
D gene: TRBD2
CDR3 protein: CASGLVLAGTDTQYF
CDR3 DNA: TGTGCTAGTGGTTTGGTTCTAGCGGGCACAGATACGCAGTATTTT

V gene: TRBV9
CDR3 length: 10
J gene: TRBJ2-2
clone size: NA
D gene: NA
CDR3 protein: CASSDGELFF
CDR3 DNA: TGTGCCAGCAGCGACGGGGAGCTGTTTTTT

V gene: TRBV11-2
CDR3 length: 13
J gene: TRBJ2-1
clone size: NA
D gene: NA
CDR3 protein: CASSLDAFGLKIF
CDR3 DNA: TGTGCCAGCAGCTTAGATGCCTTCGGACTTAAGATCTTC

V gene: TRBV7-9
CDR3 length: 14
J gene: TRBJ2-7
clone size: NA
D gene: NA
CDR3 protein: CASSSTQGTYEQYF
CDR3 DNA: TGTGCCAGCAGCTCGACCCAGGGGACCTACGAGCAGTACTTC

V gene: TRBV5-1
CDR3 length: 14
J gene: TRBJ2-1
clone size: NA
D gene: NA
CDR3 protein: CASSLSHFNNEQFF
CDR3 DNA: TGCGCCAGCAGCTTGAGCCACTTCAACAATGAGCAGTTCTTC

V gene: TRBV6-6
CDR3 length: 13
J gene: TRBJ1-5
clone size: NA
D gene: NA
CDR3 protein: CASTDPAHQPQHF
CDR3 DNA: TGTGCCAGCACCGACCCCGCGCATCAGCCCCAGCATTTT

V gene: TRBV9
CDR3 length: 20
J gene: TRBJ2-3
clone size: NA
D gene: TRBD2
CDR3 protein: CASSAGPASGRALLTDTQYF
CDR3 DNA: TGTGCCAGCAGCGCGGGGCCGGCAAGCGGGAGGGCCTTGTTAACAGATACGCAGTATTTT

V gene: TRBV5-1
CDR3 length: 13
J gene: TRBJ1-5
clone size: few
D gene: NA
CDR3 protein: CASSLSTNQPQHF
CDR3 DNA: TGCGCCAGCAGCTTGAGTACAAATCAGCCCCAGCATTTT

V gene: TRBV20-1
CDR3 length: 17
J gene: TRBJ2-3
clone size: NA
D gene: TRBD2
CDR3 protein: CSARAMAAGAGTDTQYF
CDR3 DNA: TGCAGTGCTAGAGCCATGGCGGCGGGAGCGGGCACAGATACGCAGTATTTT

V gene: TRBV27
CDR3 length: 15
J gene: TRBJ2-7
clone size: once
D gene: TRBD1
CDR3 protein: CASNPGGQGMREQYF
CDR3 DNA: TGTGCCAGCAATCCTGGCGGACAGGGGATGAGAGAGCAGTACTTC

V gene: TRBV7-2
CDR3 length: 15
J gene: TRBJ1-1
clone size: NA
D gene: TRBD1
CDR3 protein: CASSQSARGQTEAFF
CDR3 DNA: TGTGCCAGCAGCCAGAGCGCCAGGGGGCAGACTGAAGCTTTCTTT

V gene: TRBV5-4
CDR3 length: 15
J gene: TRBJ1-5
clone size: few
D gene: NA
CDR3 protein: CASSLGRGENQPQHF
CDR3 DNA: TGTGCCAGCAGCTTGGGAAGGGGTGAGAATCAGCCCCAGCATTTT

V gene: TRBV28
CDR3 length: 14
J gene: TRBJ2-7
clone size: NA
D gene: TRBD1
CDR3 protein: CASSSPGQGNEQYF
CDR3 DNA: TGTGCCAGCAGTTCTCCGGGACAGGGAAACGAGCAGTACTTC

V gene: TRBV7-2
CDR3 length: 16
J gene: TRBJ2-7
clone size: NA
D gene: TRBD1
CDR3 protein: CASSPQDRVPDYEQYF
CDR3 DNA: TGTGCCAGCAGCCCTCAGGACAGGGTCCCGGACTACGAGCAGTACTTC

V gene: TRBV12-3/TRBV12-4
CDR3 length: 16
J gene: TRBJ2-3
clone size: NA
D gene: TRBD1
CDR3 protein: CASSFWTGRSTDTQYF
CDR3 DNA: TGTGCCAGCAGTTTTTGGACAGGGCGGAGCACAGATACGCAGTATTTT

V gene: TRBV5-5
CDR3 length: 13
J gene: TRBJ1-5
clone size: many
D gene: NA
CDR3 protein: CASSFQGNQPQHF
CDR3 DNA: TGTGCCAGCAGCTTCCAGGGTAATCAGCCCCAGCATTTT

V gene: TRBV12-3/TRBV12-4
CDR3 length: 14
J gene: TRBJ1-4
clone size: NA
D gene: NA
CDR3 protein: CASRFPTDRGKLFF
CDR3 DNA: TGTGCCAGCAGATTTCCGACTGACCGTGGAAAACTGTTTTTT

V gene: TRBV4-1
CDR3 length: 17
J gene: TRBJ2-3
clone size: few
D gene: NA
CDR3 protein: CASSQRAAVEVTDTQYF
CDR3 DNA: TGCGCCAGCAGCCAAAGGGCAGCGGTGGAGGTCACAGATACGCAGTATTTT

V gene: TRBV29-1
CDR3 length: 15
J gene: TRBJ2-7
clone size: NA
D gene: TRBD1
CDR3 protein: CSVEAAGQGFYEQYF
CDR3 DNA: TGCAGCGTTGAAGCAGCGGGACAGGGCTTCTACGAGCAGTACTTC

V gene: TRBV4-1
CDR3 length: 16
J gene: TRBJ2-7
clone size: NA
D gene: TRBD2
CDR3 protein: CASSQERLAGTYEQYF
CDR3 DNA: TGCGCCAGCAGCCAAGAGCGGCTAGCGGGGACCTACGAGCAGTACTTC

V gene: TRBV15
CDR3 length: 15
J gene: TRBJ1-4
clone size: NA
D gene: NA
CDR3 protein: CATSERRVANEKLFF
CDR3 DNA: TGTGCCACCAGCGAGAGGAGGGTGGCTAATGAAAAACTGTTTTTT

V gene: TRBV7-9
CDR3 length: 14
J gene: TRBJ1-6
clone size: few
D gene: NA
CDR3 protein: CASSPSQGNSPLHF
CDR3 DNA: TGTGCCAGCAGCCCATCGCAGGGAAATTCACCCCTCCACTTT